This T cell receptor beta chain was recorded in a study of T cells in localized non-small cell lung cancer. Study-level results: The study sequenced only one region of the tumor. As a result, intratumor heterogeneity could not be excluded and remains possible. Uninvolved neighboring lung showed the greatest T cell clonality, exceeding tumor. Adjacent lung had a median around 60 of the 100 largest tumor clones.

V dropped 0 bases and J dropped 5; count of bases not matched to a gene: 9. The CDR3 length is 17 residues. Germline lookup yields CDR1 MGHRA and CDR2 YSYEKL. Points on this clone: What it binds is unknown.

Libraries were prepared by immunoSEQ multiplex PCR; TCRdb keeps only in-frame clonotypes and omits some of them. The data contain tens of thousands of clones, around 90% of them seen just once; the ten biggest clones take up roughly 14%. This receptor was obtained from a man between 40 and 75 years old with stage I squamous cell lung carcinoma. Sample: peripheral blood, taken before any cancer treatment. V is TRBV4-1 and J is TRBJ2-3, with 9 bases fitting TRBD1. The CDR3 here is CASSQEFRDRVKDTQYF. The CDR3, as DNA: TGCGCCAGCAGCCAAGAGTTCCGGGACAGGGTGAAAGATACGCAGTATTTT.